Listed below are T cell receptor beta chains from one sample, sequenced in a study of blood T cell repertoires in COVID-19. The data were produced by immunoSEQ multiplex PCR, yet TCRdb's version contains in-frame clones alone and is incomplete. The sample carries a few hundred thousand clones, around 83% recorded once. The sequenced sample was peripheral blood. The receptor set was obtained from a woman in her forties or fifties with acute or convalescent COVID-19. Both conserved end residues are part of each CDR3. The D gene is left open where the match is weak. Clone size is stated in some rows and not others, as once, few, many or a class when expanded.

TRBV18	NA	TRBJ1-4	14	TRBD1	TGTGCCAGCTCACAAGGGACAGGGTCGGAAAAACTGTTTTTT	CASSQGTGSEKLFF
TRBV24-1	NA	TRBJ2-5	16	TRBD2	TGTGCCACCAGTGGTCCGGGACTAGCGGGAGGGGAGACCCAGTACTTC	CATSGPGLAGGETQYF
TRBV7-2	NA	TRBJ1-6	16	NA	TGTGCCAGCAGCTTAATAGGAGCCTTAAATAATTCACCCCTCCACTTT	CASSLIGALNNSPLHF
TRBV5-1	NA	TRBJ1-1	16	NA	TGCGCCAGCAGCTTGGGGGACTCCACCCCTGGCACTGAAGCTTTCTTT	CASSLGDSTPGTEAFF
TRBV5-5	few	TRBJ1-4	15	NA	TGTGCCAGCAGCCCGCAGGCAGGGGCGAATGAAAAACTGTTTTTT	CASSPQAGANEKLFF
TRBV6-2/TRBV6-3	NA	TRBJ1-2	14	NA	TGTGCCAGCAGTTTACTTTCAGGGAACTATGGCTACACCTTC	CASSLLSGNYGYTF
TRBV27	NA	TRBJ2-1	13	TRBD1	TGTGCCAGCAGTTTACAGGGGGCTATTGAGCAGTTCTTC	CASSLQGAIEQFF
TRBV2	NA	TRBJ1-4	14	NA	TGTGCCAGCAGACGCGGACAGCCTAATGAAAAACTGTTTTTT	CASRRGQPNEKLFF
TRBV10-3	NA	TRBJ1-2	13	NA	TGTGCCATCAGTGCAGGGGATGGCTATGGCTACACCTTC	CAISAGDGYGYTF
TRBV3-1/TRBV3-2	few	TRBJ2-1	15	NA	TGTGCCAGCAGCCAAGAGAGGACAGCTCACAATGAGCAGTTCTTC	CASSQERTAHNEQFF
TRBV15	NA	TRBJ2-2	16	NA	TGTCCTCCAGCTGCCCCCACCAGGTCCAGAACCGGGGAGCTGTTTTTT	CPPAAPTRSRTGELFF
TRBV9	NA	TRBJ1-2	15	NA	TGTGCCAGCAGCGTAGAGGGGTGGAGACCCTATGGCTACACCTTC	CASSVEGWRPYGYTF
TRBV20-1	NA	TRBJ2-1	15	TRBD2	TGCAGTGCTAGTGGTTCGGCGGGGGCCTACAATGAGCAGTTCTTC	CSASGSAGAYNEQFF
TRBV3-1/TRBV3-2	NA	TRBJ1-2	14	NA	TGTGCCAGCAGCCCGCGGGTGGAAGGCTCCGGCTACACCTTC	CASSPRVEGSGYTF
TRBV27	NA	TRBJ1-1	14	NA	TGTGCCAGCAGTCCTTGGGGCAGGGGCACTGAAGCTTTCTTT	CASSPWGRGTEAFF
TRBV7-2	NA	TRBJ2-1	13	TRBD2	TGTGCCAGCGGGGCGGGAGTCATCAATGAGCAGTTCTTC	CASGAGVINEQFF
TRBV6-5	NA	TRBJ2-7	15	TRBD2	TGTGCCAGCGGCTACGACACTAGCGGCAACTACGAGCAGTACTTC	CASGYDTSGNYEQYF
TRBV30	NA	TRBJ2-3	18	NA	TGTGCCTGGAGTGTATTCGGAGGCCTAGCCGGAGGTATGGATACGCAGTATTTT	CAWSVFGGLAGGMDTQYF
TRBV5-1	NA	TRBJ1-1	14	TRBD1	TGCGCCAGCAGCCGGGACAGGGCGCCCGGGGAAGCTTTCTTT	CASSRDRAPGEAFF
TRBV5-1	once	TRBJ2-7	14	TRBD1	TGCGCCAGCAGCCCCGGGACAGTCTCCTACGAGCAGTACTTC	CASSPGTVSYEQYF
TRBV15	NA	TRBJ1-4	15	NA	TGTGCCACCAGCAGGGGGAAACAGGGTGATGAAAAACTGTTTTTT	CATSRGKQGDEKLFF
TRBV19	NA	TRBJ2-6	13	NA	TGTGCCACCACAAGCTCTGGGGCCAACGTCCTGACTTTC	CATTSSGANVLTF
TRBV19	few	TRBJ2-7	16	TRBD1	TGTGCCAGTAGTTCCGGGACAGGGGGCACCGTGCCCGAGCAGTACTTC	CASSSGTGGTVPEQYF
TRBV6-1	NA	TRBJ1-5	12	NA	TGTGCCAGCAGTGATGAGATTCAGCCCCAGCATTTT	CASSDEIQPQHF
TRBV7-2	NA	TRBJ1-2	12	NA	TGTGCCAGCAGCTCCCCAGGGAAGGGCTACACCTTC	CASSSPGKGYTF
TRBV2	few	TRBJ1-2	14	NA	TGTGCCAGCAGTGAATTGGTCCCCGTCGAGGGCTACACCTTC	CASSELVPVEGYTF
TRBV18	NA	TRBJ1-4	14	TRBD1	TGTGCCAGCTCAGGACAGGGGACTAATGAAAAACTGTTTTTT	CASSGQGTNEKLFF
TRBV24-1	NA	TRBJ1-3	14	NA	TGTGCCACCAGTGACCCGGTCCGTGGAAACACCATATATTTT	CATSDPVRGNTIYF